This TCR beta chain was identified in a study of CD8 T cells in Susac syndrome. Study results and limitations: It was acknowledged by the study that relatively few individuals were included in its TCR sequencing and HLA analysis.

Notes on this clonotype: What it binds is unknown.

The RNA input was roughly 0.45 to 1 ug, and it was reverse transcribed with random hexamers. The TCR beta CDR3 was amplified by immunoSEQ multiplex PCR across 54 Vbeta, 13 Jbeta. TCRdb fed the immunoSEQ multiplex PCR reads into MiXCR, producing one record per CDR3 protein. This table holds around 230,000 distinct CDR3 sequences, around 95% found once. Sequencing of TCR beta was performed on blood CD8+ T cells and on blood CD4+ T cells. In the multiple sclerosis control group, patients were treatment-naive and had stable or active relapsing-remitting disease. The ends lost 0 bases at V and 7 bases at J; junction bases unmatched: 11. CDR3 length equals 16 residues. CDR1 and CDR2 (germline): MNHEY, SVGAGI.

This TCR was recovered from a human donor with multiple sclerosis. The rearrangement joins TRBV6-5 to TRBJ2-5; 7 positions agree with TRBD2. The sample was CD4+ T cells from PBMCs. The CDR3 coding sequence is TGTGCCAGCAGTTACTCGGGGGACTACCTGTCGGGGACCCAGTACTTC. Translating it yields CASSYSGDYLSGTQYF.